A selection of T cell receptor beta chains follows, all from one sample in a study of blood T cell repertoires in COVID-19. Measured with immunoSEQ multiplex PCR; TCRdb has only the in-frame clones, and not every one. The data contain about 190,000 clones, around 84% of them singletons. Input material: peripheral blood. These receptors originate from a man aged 30 to 45 with active or convalescent COVID-19. The CDR3 runs from the conserved cysteine through the conserved F or W. The D gene is left open where the match is weak. Clone size appears in some rows only: once, few, many, or a class for an expanded clone.

J gene: TRBJ2-1; V gene: TRBV4-3; clone size: -; D gene: TRBD2; CDR3 protein: CASSPKTGTSGYNEQFF; CDR3 DNA: TGCGCCAGCAGCCCGAAGACCGGGACTAGCGGTTACAATGAGCAGTTCTTC
J gene: TRBJ2-5; V gene: TRBV6-2/TRBV6-3; clone size: -; D gene: TRBD2; CDR3 protein: CASSPGGGLAGVQETQYF; CDR3 DNA: TGTGCCAGCAGCCCTGGCGGGGGACTAGCGGGGGTACAAGAGACCCAGTACTTC
J gene: TRBJ1-6; V gene: TRBV2; clone size: -; D gene: TRBD1; CDR3 protein: CASSPGTGRGSPLHF; CDR3 DNA: TGTGCCAGCAGCCCTGGGACAGGACGAGGCTCACCCCTCCACTTT
J gene: TRBJ2-5; V gene: TRBV6-2/TRBV6-3; clone size: once; D gene: -; CDR3 protein: CASSYSGLVRETQYF; CDR3 DNA: TGTGCCAGCAGTTACTCGGGCCTCGTCAGGGAGACCCAGTACTTC
J gene: TRBJ1-1; V gene: TRBV5-1; clone size: -; D gene: -; CDR3 protein: CASSFSLPGGTTEAFF; CDR3 DNA: TGCGCCAGCAGCTTCTCCCTCCCCGGGGGAACCACTGAAGCTTTCTTT
J gene: TRBJ2-7; V gene: TRBV7-9; clone size: -; D gene: TRBD1; CDR3 protein: CASSSTYGTASSYEQYF; CDR3 DNA: TGTGCCAGCAGCTCCACGTATGGGACAGCTAGCTCCTACGAGCAGTACTTC
J gene: TRBJ1-5; V gene: TRBV30; clone size: once; D gene: -; CDR3 protein: CAWDLTGGNQPQHF; CDR3 DNA: TGTGCCTGGGATTTGACAGGCGGCAATCAGCCCCAGCATTTT
J gene: TRBJ2-3; V gene: TRBV9; clone size: -; D gene: -; CDR3 protein: CASSVGPTSAVLDTQYF; CDR3 DNA: TGTGCCAGCAGCGTAGGACCCACTTCAGCGGTACTAGATACGCAGTATTTT
J gene: TRBJ1-4; V gene: TRBV19; clone size: once; D gene: TRBD1; CDR3 protein: CASSPGQGANEKLFF; CDR3 DNA: TGTGCCAGTAGTCCAGGACAGGGGGCTAATGAAAAACTGTTTTTT
J gene: TRBJ2-5; V gene: TRBV27; clone size: -; D gene: -; CDR3 protein: CASSLSTGWETQYF; CDR3 DNA: TGTGCCAGCAGTTTATCGACAGGTTGGGAGACCCAGTACTTC
J gene: TRBJ1-6; V gene: TRBV7-8; clone size: -; D gene: TRBD1; CDR3 protein: CASSPQGQGYSPLHF; CDR3 DNA: TGTGCCAGCAGCCCGCAGGGACAGGGATATTCACCCCTCCACTTT
J gene: TRBJ2-1; V gene: TRBV11-3; clone size: -; D gene: -; CDR3 protein: CASSYYTNEQFF; CDR3 DNA: TGTGCCAGCAGTTATTACACCAATGAGCAGTTCTTC
J gene: TRBJ2-3; V gene: TRBV5-5; clone size: -; D gene: -; CDR3 protein: CASSPRGGTRTDTQYF; CDR3 DNA: TGTGCCAGCAGCCCACGAGGGGGTACTCGCACAGATACGCAGTATTTT
J gene: TRBJ2-1; V gene: TRBV28; clone size: once; D gene: -; CDR3 protein: CASNDAAYNEQFF; CDR3 DNA: TGTGCCAGCAACGACGCGGCCTACAATGAGCAGTTCTTC
J gene: TRBJ2-7; V gene: TRBV27; clone size: -; D gene: -; CDR3 protein: CASSPEGNHEQYF; CDR3 DNA: TGTGCCAGCAGCCCAGAGGGAAACCACGAGCAGTACTTC
J gene: TRBJ2-2; V gene: TRBV5-4; clone size: -; D gene: TRBD2; CDR3 protein: CASSLTSGGTGELFF; CDR3 DNA: TGTGCCAGCAGTTTGACTAGCGGGGGAACCGGGGAGCTGTTTTTT
J gene: TRBJ2-5; V gene: TRBV23-1; clone size: -; D gene: -; CDR3 protein: CASSQNRYQETQYF; CDR3 DNA: TGCGCCAGCAGTCAAAACAGGTACCAAGAGACCCAGTACTTC
J gene: TRBJ1-2; V gene: TRBV9; clone size: -; D gene: TRBD1; CDR3 protein: CASSVGGQGLGYTF; CDR3 DNA: TGTGCCAGCAGCGTAGGGGGACAGGGCCTCGGCTACACCTTC
J gene: TRBJ1-6; V gene: TRBV10-3; clone size: -; D gene: -; CDR3 protein: CAISVLARSTGPSSSYNSPLHF; CDR3 DNA: TGTGCCATCAGTGTGTTGGCCCGGTCTACAGGGCCCTCGAGCTCCTATAATTCACCCCTCCACTTT
J gene: TRBJ1-4; V gene: TRBV2; clone size: few; D gene: -; CDR3 protein: CASSLESTNEKLFF; CDR3 DNA: TGTGCCAGCAGCCTCGAGTCAACTAATGAAAAACTGTTTTTT
J gene: TRBJ1-4; V gene: TRBV7-6; clone size: -; D gene: -; CDR3 protein: CASSLARRPTEKEKLFF; CDR3 DNA: TGTGCCAGCAGCTTAGCCAGAAGACCTACGGAGAAGGAAAAACTGTTTTTT
J gene: TRBJ2-5; V gene: TRBV7-2; clone size: -; D gene: -; CDR3 protein: CASSSSRLAKEETQYF; CDR3 DNA: TGTGCCAGCAGCTCCAGCCGGCTAGCGAAGGAAGAGACCCAGTACTTC
J gene: TRBJ1-6; V gene: TRBV19; clone size: -; D gene: -; CDR3 protein: CASRGGRGDGSPLHF; CDR3 DNA: TGTGCCAGTAGAGGGGGACGGGGAGACGGTTCACCCCTCCACTTT
J gene: TRBJ1-4; V gene: TRBV3-1/TRBV3-2; clone size: -; D gene: -; CDR3 protein: CASSQDTTNEKLFF; CDR3 DNA: TGTGCCAGCAGCCAAGACACAACTAATGAAAAACTGTTTTTT
J gene: TRBJ1-1; V gene: TRBV6-2/TRBV6-3; clone size: -; D gene: TRBD1; CDR3 protein: CASSYFGQGGAEAFF; CDR3 DNA: TGTGCCAGCAGTTACTTCGGACAGGGTGGGGCTGAAGCTTTCTTT
J gene: TRBJ2-4; V gene: TRBV6-6; clone size: -; D gene: TRBD1; CDR3 protein: CASSATGGMGNIQYF; CDR3 DNA: TGTGCCAGCAGTGCCACAGGGGGCATGGGAAACATTCAGTACTTC
J gene: TRBJ1-2; V gene: TRBV5-1; clone size: -; D gene: TRBD1; CDR3 protein: CASSLEGQGLSYGGYTF; CDR3 DNA: TGCGCCAGCAGCTTGGAGGGACAGGGGCTCTCATATGGAGGCTACACCTTC
J gene: TRBJ1-5; V gene: TRBV15; clone size: -; D gene: TRBD1; CDR3 protein: CATSRDTDRGQPQHF; CDR3 DNA: TGTGCCACCAGCAGAGATACCGACAGGGGTCAGCCCCAGCATTTT
J gene: TRBJ1-2; V gene: TRBV27; clone size: -; D gene: TRBD1; CDR3 protein: CASSLQGAVGYGYTF; CDR3 DNA: TGTGCCAGCAGTTTACAGGGGGCTGTGGGCTATGGCTACACCTTC
J gene: TRBJ1-3; V gene: TRBV5-4; clone size: -; D gene: TRBD1; CDR3 protein: CASSSRPGTGFDGNTIYF; CDR3 DNA: TGTGCCAGCAGCTCCCGTCCCGGGACAGGGTTTGACGGAAACACCATATATTTT